The next 20 T cell receptor beta chains were all read from a single sample in a study of blood T cell repertoires in COVID-19. Data came from immunoSEQ multiplex PCR; TCRdb stores just in-frame clones and leaves some out. The sample yields 30,000 to 50,000 clones, about nine tenths seen once. The sample taken for sequencing was peripheral blood. The source of these receptors is a man between 50 and 59 years old with active or convalescent COVID-19.

The chain recombines TRBV18 with TRBJ1-2, with 8 bases fitting TRBD1. The J segment lost 0 bases and the V segment lost 2 bases, leaving 14 bases of the junction unmatched. This CDR3 has 19 amino acids. Germline loops: CDR1 KGHSH, CDR2 LQKENI. CDR3 sequence (DNA): TGTGCCAGCTCACCATCCCCAGAGACAGGGGCGACAGCTAACTATGGCTACACCTTC. The encoded protein is CASSPSPETGATANYGYTF.

The chain combines TRBV5-6 with TRBJ1-1; D is perhaps TRBD1 (6 bases). This CDR3 is built from 14 residues. Trimming cost V 0 bases and J 4 bases, with 10 bases left between them. The germline V gene encodes CDR1 SGHDT and CDR2 YYEEEE. CDR3 protein: CASSLVSGVTEAFF. CDR3 bases: TGTGCCAGCAGCTTGGTTTCAGGGGTCACTGAAGCTTTCTTT.

The chain joins TRBV6-5 to TRBJ2-7, with 10 positions matching TRBD2. The germline CDR1 and CDR2 sequences are MNHEY and SVGAGI. Losses at the gene ends were 6 bases for V and 4 bases for J; bases not matched to a gene: 3. This CDR3 is 13 amino acids long. DNA for the CDR3: TGTGCCAGCAGCGGGACTAGCGCATACGAGCAGTACTTC. Protein sequence: CASSGTSAYEQYF.

This clone was observed a single time. The chain has TRBV23-1 and TRBJ2-4; D is perhaps TRBD1 (6 bases). TRBV23-1 is recorded as an ORF, its role being uncertain. Trimming removed 1 base at V and 0 bases at J, with 10 bases between. The CDR3 runs 16 residues. CDR3 bases: TGCGCCAGCAGTCAATTGTCAGGGGTAGCCAAAAACATTCAGTACTTC. It is translated as CASSQLSGVAKNIQYF.

The gene calls are TRBV10-2 and TRBJ2-7; TRBD1 agrees at 7 bases. The CDR3 is 13 amino acids. Germline values: CDR1 WSHSY, CDR2 SAAADI. Trimming at V came to 5 bases and at J to 5 bases, leaving 6 bases not matched to a gene. In nucleotides, the CDR3 is TGCGCCAGCAGTTTCACCGGACAGGACGAGCAGTACTTC. It translates to CASSFTGQDEQYF.

This chain joins TRBV29-1 and TRBJ2-5; 10 bases fit TRBD1. J gave up 5 bases and V 6 bases, and 9 bases lay outside the gene matches. CDR3 length: 14 amino acids. Germline CDR1 reads SQVTM; CDR2 reads ANQGSEA. The CDR3 spells CSVRGTGEWETQYF. In DNA form, the CDR3 reads TGCAGCGTCCGAGGGACAGGGGAATGGGAGACCCAGTACTTC.

The chain joins TRBV5-1 to TRBJ2-1; 8 nucleotides line up with TRBD2. V dropped 0 bases and J dropped 6; count of bases not matched to a gene: 2. Germline V gene data show CDR1 as SGHRS and CDR2 as YFSETQ. The length of the CDR3 is 14 residues. The CDR3 is CASSLASGLNEQFF. Here the CDR3 DNA reads TGCGCCAGCAGCTTGGCTAGCGGGCTCAATGAGCAGTTCTTC.

This chain connects TRBV4-1 to TRBJ1-2; 10 bases map to TRBD1. The length of the CDR3 is 19 residues. The trim removed 11 bases at V and 1 base at J, leaving 22 bases unmatched. Germline V gene lookup returns CDR1 MGHRA and CDR2 YSYEKL. DNA for the CDR3: TGCGCCCGATCCGCCTCTGGCAGGGACAGGGGCCTGCGTAACTATGGCTACACCTTC. This codes for CARSASGRDRGLRNYGYTF.

This clone showed up just once. The J gene is TRBJ1-5, the V gene TRBV4-1, with no clear D. V was cut by 2 bases and J by 1 base, with 3 bases left in between. Germline CDR1 is MGHRA and CDR2 is YSYEKL. The CDR3 length is 13 residues. For the CDR3, the DNA is TGCGCCAGCAGCCAACTCAGCAATCAGCCCCAGCATTTT. It codes for CASSQLSNQPQHF.

This rearrangement joins TRBV28 to TRBJ2-3, with 7 positions matching TRBD2. V lost 4 bases, J lost 4 bases, and 8 bases stayed unmatched. This CDR3 is 15 amino acids long. Germline CDR1 reads MDHEN; CDR2 reads SYDVKM. CDR3 residues: CASSSSGNTADTQYF. The CDR3 DNA follows: TGTGCCAGCAGTTCGAGCGGGAACACGGCAGATACGCAGTATTTT.

The V and J genes are TRBV28 and TRBJ1-4; a weak D match, TRBD1 (5 bases). V was shortened by 5 bases and J by 7 bases, with 20 bases between the two germline ends. CDR1 is MDHEN and CDR2 is SYDVKM in the germline V gene. CDR3 length equals 16 residues. CDR3 sequence: CASSPTGGLGREKLFF. CDR3 DNA: TGTGCCAGCAGTCCGACGGGGGGATTAGGTCGTGAAAAACTGTTTTTT.

The chain links TRBV27 to TRBJ2-7; 7 nucleotides align to TRBD2. This CDR3 has 13 amino acids. V lost 5 bases, J lost 4 bases, and 5 bases stayed unmatched. Germline lookup yields CDR1 MNHEY and CDR2 SMNVEV (reference sequence). The CDR3 DNA reads as TGTGCCAGCAGTCCTAGCGGAGTTTACGAGCAGTACTTC. It codes for CASSPSGVYEQYF.

The chain is built from TRBV4-1 and TRBJ2-5; D is undetermined. The CDR3 runs to 16 residues. Trimming stripped 4 bases from V and 2 bases from J, with 17 bases between. The germline gives CDR1 MGHRA, CDR2 YSYEKL. CDR3 coding DNA: TGCGCCAGCAGCCTCCCTGGATCGAGGAATCAAGAGACCCAGTACTTC. Its translation is CASSLPGSRNQETQYF.

CDR3 residues: CASSQRGAPEPQHF. CDR3 coding DNA: TGTGCCAGCAGCCAACGGGGGGCCCCGGAGCCCCAGCATTTT. The chain combines TRBV3-1 (or the pseudogene TRBV3-2) with TRBJ1-5; tentatively, D is TRBD1 (6 bases). V was pared by 2 bases and J by 8 bases, with 13 bases between. The CDR3 runs 14 residues. The germline V gene has CDR1 LGHDT and CDR2 YNNKEL (reference sequence).

V usage is TRBV9 and J usage is TRBJ2-3, with 8 nucleotides matching TRBD2. V dropped 0 bases and J dropped 4; count of bases not matched to a gene: 1. Germline CDR1 reads SGDLS; CDR2 reads YYNGEE. The CDR3 runs to 14 residues. CDR3 region: CASSVAGGPDTQYF. For the CDR3, the DNA is TGTGCCAGCAGCGTAGCGGGGGGGCCAGATACGCAGTATTTT.

As to this clone: A read error may account for a junction end that differs from germline. The rearrangement uses TRBV5-1 and TRBJ2-5, with no clear D. The CDR3 is made up of 14 amino acids. Germline CDR1 reads SGHRS; CDR2 reads YFSETQ. CDR3: CASSLGVIKETQYF. The CDR3 DNA sequence: TGCGCCAGCAGTTTGGGCGTAATCAAGGAGACCCAGTACTTC.

Only a few counts were recorded for this clone. This chain links TRBV11-2 with TRBJ2-1, with D tentatively TRBD2 (5 bases). Germline CDR1 and CDR2: SGHAT and FQNNGV. The CDR3 runs to 13 residues. Trimming stripped 5 bases from V and 5 bases from J, with 10 bases between. The CDR3 DNA reads TGTGCCAGCAGCCTTAGCGCAGACAATGAGCAGTTCTTC. The encoded protein is CASSLSADNEQFF. Supplemented by reference TRBV11-2 and TRBJ2-1, the full variable domain reads EAGVAQSPRYKIIEKRQSVAFWCNPISGHATLYWYQQILGQGPKLLIQFQNNGVVDDSQLPKDRFSAERLKGVDSTLKIQPAKLEDSAVYLCASSLSADNEQFFGPGTRLTVL.

The CDR3 region is CATSDSAYNEQFF. In DNA form, the CDR3 reads TGTGCCACCAGTGATTCCGCGTACAATGAGCAGTTCTTC. The V gene is TRBV24-1, the J gene TRBJ2-1; D not resolved. Deletions cut 2 bases from V and 4 bases from J, with 5 bases between. The V gene's germline CDR1 is KGHDR and CDR2 SFDVKD. CDR3 size: 13 residues.

The CDR3 here is CASSLGGQGVGYTF. Here the CDR3 DNA reads TGTGCCAGCAGCTTAGGGGGACAGGGGGTTGGCTACACCTTC. The chain recombines TRBV7-2 with TRBJ1-2, with 11 nucleotides matching TRBD1. This CDR3 has 14 amino acids. Germline CDR1 reads SGHTA; CDR2 reads FQGNSA. V dropped 1 base and J dropped 7; count of bases not matched to a gene: 2.

V is TRBV5-1 and J is TRBJ1-2; 10 positions agree with TRBD1. The CDR3 spans 16 residues. Germline CDR1 and CDR2: SGHRS and YFSETQ. J lost 8 bases, V lost 4 bases, and 14 bases had no gene match. The CDR3 region is CASSLSTGGVGRGYTF. The CDR3 region has the DNA TGCGCCAGCAGCCTGTCGACAGGGGGCGTCGGCAGGGGCTACACCTTC. Looking up the rest from reference TRBV5-1 and TRBJ1-2 gives the full variable domain: KAGVTQTPRYLIKTRGQQVTLSCSPISGHRSVSWYQQTPGQGLQFLFEYFSETQRNKGNFPGRFSGRQFSNSRSEMNVSTLELGDSALYLCASSLSTGGVGRGYTFGSGTRLTVV.